One and the same sample provided the 4 T cell receptor beta chains below, sequenced in a study of cytomegalovirus exposure and HLA in healthy donors. It was with 60 Vbeta and 13 Jbeta primers that the PCR ran. The data were produced by immunoSEQ multiplex PCR, yet TCRdb's version contains in-frame clones alone and is incomplete. The sample carries under 150,000 clones, 77% recorded once. What was sequenced was PBMCs. The receptors were sampled from a woman aged 50 to 60 in good health and CMV-seronegative.

The chain carries TRBV4-2 and TRBJ1-1, with D hard to call. The germline CDR1 and CDR2 sequences are LGHNA and YNFKEQ. Trimming cost V 0 bases and J 7 bases, with 6 bases left between them. The CDR3 consists of 12 residues. In nucleotides, the CDR3 is TGTGCCAGCAGCCAAGAGGGCCGTGAAGCTTTCTTT. This sequence encodes CASSQEGREAFF.

In this sample, this clone turned up once. V and J are TRBV4-2 and TRBJ2-7; 8 bases agree with TRBD1. Looked up from germline, CDR1 is LGHNA and CDR2 is YNFKEQ. With V trimmed by 1 base and J by 3 bases, 5 bases remained unmatched. This CDR3 comprises 15 residues. The CDR3 loop is CASSQALGQDYEQYF. Here the CDR3 DNA reads TGTGCCAGCAGCCAAGCCTTGGGACAGGACTACGAGCAGTACTTC.

The chain couples TRBV9 to TRBJ2-1, with a possible D match to TRBD2 (6 bases). The germline CDR1 and CDR2 sequences are SGDLS and YYNGEE. Deletions cut 3 bases from V and 0 bases from J, with 19 bases between. The CDR3 is 18 amino acids. The CDR3 region has the DNA TGTGCCAGCAGCGCCCGAGGCGGCGGGGCAAGCTCCTACAATGAGCAGTTCTTC. Translated, it gives CASSARGGGASSYNEQFF.

The chain recombines TRBV19 with TRBJ2-7; 7 bases align to TRBD1. With V trimmed by 6 bases and J by 6 bases, 8 bases remained unmatched. In germline, CDR1 is LNHDA, CDR2 SQIVND (reference sequence). The CDR3 is 13 residues long. In DNA form, the CDR3 reads TGTGCCAGTAGCCTTCTTGAGGGGGCCGAGCAGTACTTC. It is translated as CASSLLEGAEQYF.